The source of this T cell receptor beta chain is a study of OX40 agonist ivuxolimab in advanced cancers. Study as a whole: Dose-escalation patients suffered from hepatocellular carcinoma, melanoma, renal cell or head and neck cancer.

The CDR3 contains 13 residues. Trimming removed 6 bases from V and 5 bases from J; junction bases left unmatched: 3. The germline gives CDR1 SNHLY, CDR2 FYNNEI. Assay used: immunoSEQ multiplex PCR; TCRdb lists only in-frame clones, some missing. The sample has about 100,000 clones, about nine tenths seen once; the top ten hold 0.25% to 0.35%. V and J are TRBV2 and TRBJ2-5; 10 nucleotides line up with TRBD1. The clonotype comes from an adult with an advanced solid tumor such as melanoma, head and neck, liver or kidney cancer. The material was CD4+ or CD8+ T cells sorted from blood, obtained in a trial of the OX40 agonist ivuxolimab. CDR3 residues: CASSPGQGETQYF. For the CDR3, the DNA is TGTGCCAGCAGCCCGGGACAGGGGGAGACCCAGTACTTC.